Listed here is a single T cell receptor (beta chain). Per the original data handling: Amplification of reference gene primers was used by the study to estimate nucleated cell counts. Method: immunoSEQ multiplex PCR; TCRdb's copy keeps in-frame clones and lacks some. V, J and clone size are taken as reported in that table, and D and trimming were inferred from the DNA itself. The table records around 200,000 clones, approximately 85% of them present only once. Germline CDR1 is SGHAT and CDR2 is FQNNGV. The germline V and J ends were trimmed by 3 bases and 1 base, with 16 bases remaining between them. The CDR3 loop spans 17 amino acids. This entry is derived from a study of blood T cell repertoires in COVID-19. About the study: COVID-19 samples, acute and convalescent, were from the United States, Italy and Spain.

Allocation to cohorts depended on clinical history reported by the participants. The TCR comes from a man in his forties or fifties with acute COVID-19. The genes are TRBV11-2 and TRBJ2-1; TRBD1 is a possible D gene (6 bases). The sample comprised PBMCs or T cells enriched from blood (not recorded which). The CDR3 nucleotides read TGTGCCAGCAGCTTCCGGACAGCAGCTGAATCCTACAATGAGCAGTTCTTC. Its protein is CASSFRTAAESYNEQFF.